This T cell receptor (beta chain) was recorded in a study of blood T cell repertoires in COVID-19. About the research overall: From the United States, Italy and Spain came samples of acute and convalescent COVID-19.

This CDR3 has 15 residues. CDR1 MNHEY and CDR2 SVGEGT come from the germline V gene. V lost 2 bases to trimming and J lost 9 bases; unmatched junction nucleotides: 6. As originally analysed: The authors estimated nucleated cell counts from reference gene primer amplification. Sequencing used immunoSEQ multiplex PCR; TCRdb keeps in-frame clones, though not all of them. D and trimming come from the DNA, and the V and J calls and clone size come from that table. The table has 70,000 to 100,000 clones, roughly 80% seen once. This clone appeared once. The clonotype comes from a woman over 75 with acute or convalescent COVID-19. The sequencing sample was made of peripheral blood. The gene calls are TRBV6-2 or TRBV6-3 and TRBJ1-6, with 8 bases lining up with TRBD1. The CDR3 sequence: CASSYADRDGSPLHF. The CDR3 DNA reads TGTGCCAGCAGTTACGCGGACAGGGACGGTTCACCCCTCCACTTT.